The source of this T cell receptor (beta chain) is a study of control samples from healthy donors and cancer patients. This clone was seen once. Libraries were prepared by immunoSEQ multiplex PCR; TCRdb keeps only in-frame clonotypes and omits some of them. The sample consists of about 60,000 clones, 65% to 90% of them appearing once. The CDR3 is 13 residues long. V was pared by 3 bases and J by 8 bases, with 4 bases of the junction left unmatched. Germline values: CDR1 GTSNPN, CDR2 SVGIG (reference sequence). Sequenced input: blood. V usage is TRBV30 and J usage is TRBJ1-4, with TRBD1 identical over 9 bases. The clonotype comes from a man between 40 and 49 years old in good health. In nucleotides, the CDR3 is TGTGCCTGGAGGGACAGGGGTAACGAAAAACTGTTTTTT. The encoded protein is CAWRDRGNEKLFF.